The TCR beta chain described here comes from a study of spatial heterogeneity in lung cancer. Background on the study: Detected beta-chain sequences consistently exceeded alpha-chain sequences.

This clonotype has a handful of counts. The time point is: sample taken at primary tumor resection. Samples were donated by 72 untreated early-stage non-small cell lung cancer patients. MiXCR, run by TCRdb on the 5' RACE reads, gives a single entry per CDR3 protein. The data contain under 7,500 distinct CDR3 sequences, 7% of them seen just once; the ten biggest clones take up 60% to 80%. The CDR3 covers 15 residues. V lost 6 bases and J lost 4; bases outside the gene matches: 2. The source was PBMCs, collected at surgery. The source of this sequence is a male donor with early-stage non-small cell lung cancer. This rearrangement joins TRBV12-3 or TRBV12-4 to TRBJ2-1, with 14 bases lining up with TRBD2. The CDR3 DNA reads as TGTGCCAGCAGCGGGACTAGCGGGGGATACAATGAGCAGTTCTTC. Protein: CASSGTSGGYNEQFF.